The TCR beta chain under discussion was sequenced for a study of T cell responses to AZD1222 COVID-19 vaccine. Clones were sequenced by immunoSEQ multiplex PCR, and TCRdb holds only the in-frame ones, with some missing. The sample has around 99,000 clones, over 85% seen once. General study findings and limits: Only a handful of AZD1222 recipients were seropositive at baseline.

About this clone itself: Its antigen is unknown.

The CDR3 totals 12 residues. Trimming cost V 3 bases and J 5 bases, with 7 bases left between them. The germline gives CDR1 LNHDA, CDR2 SQIVND (reference sequence). The V and J genes are TRBV19 and TRBJ1-2; D call uncertain. The sequence came from an adult in good health. The source material was peripheral blood, sampled on day 0 of AZD1222 vaccination. The chain's CDR3 is CASSMYFYGYTF. CDR3 DNA sequence: TGTGCCAGTAGTATGTATTTTTATGGCTACACCTTC.